These 6 T cell receptor beta chains came from one sample sequenced in a study of blood T cell repertoires in COVID-19. Some clones are missing from TCRdb's copy, which holds only in-frame ones; the method was immunoSEQ multiplex PCR. The table has roughly 150,000 clones, 70% to 80% seen once. Source material: peripheral blood. These receptors were obtained from a woman aged 60-75 years with COVID-19, enrolled during active disease.

The chain has TRBV5-5 and TRBJ2-7, with 10 positions matching TRBD2. CDR1 is SGHKS, CDR2 YYEKEE, per germline (reference sequence). The CDR3 consists of 17 residues. V dropped 4 bases and J dropped 3; count of bases not matched to a gene: 13. The CDR3: CASSPNPSGGPNYEQYV. CDR3 DNA sequence: TGTGCCAGCAGCCCCAACCCTAGCGGGGGCCCAAACTACGAGCAGTACGTC.

The chain joins TRBV6-4 to TRBJ2-7; a weak D match, TRBD1 (6 bases). Trimming removed 3 bases from V and 4 bases from J, with 16 bases in between. Germline V gene lookup returns CDR1 MRHNA and CDR2 SNTAGT. The CDR3 has 15 residues. DNA of the CDR3: TGTGCCAGCAGTGAAGTGAGACAGGTTCCTTACGAGCAGTACTTC. It yields the protein CASSEVRQVPYEQYF.

This chain links TRBV2 with TRBJ2-1, with 9 nucleotides matching TRBD2. CDR3 length: 15 amino acids. CDR1 is SNHLY and CDR2 is FYNNEI in the germline V gene. V gave up 6 bases and J gave up 2 bases; unmatched junction bases: 5. DNA of the CDR3: TGTGCCAGCAGGCGACTAGCGGCTACCTACAATGAGCAGTTCTTC. Amino acid sequence: CASRRLAATYNEQFF. The full variable domain, with the rest looked up from reference TRBV2 and TRBJ2-1, is EPEVTQTPSHQVTQMGQEVILRCVPISNHLYFYWYRQILGQKVEFLVSFYNNEISEKSEIFDDQFSVERPDGSNFTLKIRSTKLEDSAMYFCASRRLAATYNEQFFGPGTRLTVL.

This chain connects TRBV7-2 to TRBJ1-6; D remains ambiguous. With 4 bases removed from V and 7 bases from J, the gap between germline ends came to 5 bases. Germline-derived CDR1 and CDR2 are SGHTA and FQGNSA. The CDR3 totals 12 residues. The CDR3 DNA reads TGTGCCAGCAGCTCAGTAAATTCACCCCTCCACTTT. Its translation: CASSSVNSPLHF.

The chain couples TRBV4-1 to TRBJ2-6, with 9 bases aligning to TRBD1. Germline assignment: CDR1 MGHRA and CDR2 YSYEKL. Trimming cost V 5 bases and J 4 bases; bases outside gene matches: 15. There are 19 residues in the CDR3. CDR3 residues: CASSLRGWDRAPGANVLTF. The CDR3, as DNA: TGCGCCAGCAGCTTACGAGGATGGGACAGGGCTCCCGGGGCCAACGTCCTGACTTTC.

The sample holds a few counts of this clone. This rearrangement joins TRBV9 to TRBJ1-2; D unresolved. Per germline, CDR1 SGDLS and CDR2 YYNGEE. The CDR3 loop spans 14 amino acids. Trimming left V 0 bases short and J 6 bases short, with 12 bases between. The CDR3 protein is CASSVVEVLDGYTF. The CDR3 bases are TGTGCCAGCAGCGTAGTCGAGGTTCTGGATGGCTACACCTTC.